Presented here are 5 T cell receptor beta chains from one specimen sequenced in a study of T cells in localized non-small cell lung cancer. Assay used: immunoSEQ multiplex PCR; TCRdb lists only in-frame clones, some missing. The data hold tens of thousands of clones, with around nine tenths observed a single time. The source was PBMCs, collected before any cancer treatment. These TCRs come from a female donor with stage II lung adenocarcinoma.

J is TRBJ1-1 and V is TRBV6-5; 10 bases are a match to TRBD1. Germline V lookup: CDR1 MNHEY, CDR2 SVGAGI. V shed 7 bases and J 5 bases; nucleotides not matched to a gene: 4. There are 13 residues in the CDR3. CDR3 bases: TGTGCCAGCACCCGGACAGGGGGTACTGAAGCTTTCTTT. It translates to CASTRTGGTEAFF.

Concerning this clone: At the DNA level, this CDR3 is encoded by other sequences in the same sample as well. This chain joins TRBV7-2 and TRBJ1-6; the match to TRBD1 covers 7 bases. Germline loops: CDR1 SGHTA, CDR2 FQGNSA. V shed 5 bases and J 7 bases; nucleotides not matched to a gene: 8. The CDR3 length is 15 residues. DNA for the CDR3: TGTGCCAGCAGCCCCTGGGACAGTGCAAATTCACCCCTCCACTTT. This gives the protein CASSPWDSANSPLHF. The entire variable domain, with the rest obtained from reference TRBV7-2 and TRBJ1-6, is as follows: GAGVSQSPSNKVTEKGKDVELRCDPISGHTALYWYRQSLGQGLEFLIYFQGNSAPDKSGLPSDRFSAERTGGSVSTLTIQRTQQEDSAVYLCASSPWDSANSPLHFGNGTRLTVT.

The CDR3 here is CASSPTPGTEAFF. The CDR3 DNA sequence: TGTGCCAGCAGCCCGACTCCAGGGACTGAAGCTTTCTTT. V gene TRBV11-1 combines with J gene TRBJ1-1, with a possible D match to TRBD1 (5 bases). V was clipped by 5 bases and J by 5 bases, with 12 bases between them. The germline gives CDR1 SGHAT, CDR2 FQDESV (reference sequence). This CDR3 region has 13 residues. Full variable domain (rest looked up from reference TRBV11-1 and TRBJ1-1): EAEVAQSPRYKITEKSQAVAFWCDPISGHATLYWYRQILGQGPELLVQFQDESVVDDSQLPKDRFSAERLKGVDSTLKIQPAELGDSAMYLCASSPTPGTEAFFGQGTRLTVV.

J is TRBJ2-2 and V is TRBV5-1; D remains unclear. The CDR3 loop spans 14 amino acids. Germline assignment: CDR1 SGHRS and CDR2 YFSETQ. Trimming stripped 4 bases from V and 5 bases from J, with 12 bases between. CDR3 region: CASSLEDATGELFF. CDR3 nucleotide sequence: TGCGCCAGCAGCCTAGAAGACGCTACCGGGGAGCTGTTTTTT.

The chain links TRBV6-5 to TRBJ2-1; 8 bases match TRBD2. V shed 0 bases, J shed 3 bases, and the junction held 4 bases outside the gene matches. Germline lookup yields CDR1 MNHEY and CDR2 SVGAGI. This CDR3 has 16 residues. In DNA, the CDR3 is TGTGCCAGCAGTTACTCCCAGCGGGGGCTCTACAATGAGCAGTTCTTC. It encodes CASSYSQRGLYNEQFF.